This T cell receptor (beta chain) appears in the sequencing data of a study of glioma-infiltrating T cells after dendritic cell vaccination listed by TCRdb under 2016. Regarding the study in general: The cohort included roughly 15 glioblastoma patients drawn from Phase I and II dendritic cell vaccination trials, of whom 9 were newly diagnosed and 6 had recurrent disease. Three intradermal dendritic cell vaccine injections were administered to patients at biweekly intervals in the arm below the axilla. The vaccine was prepared from monocyte-derived dendritic cells that were cultured for under 8 days with IL-4 and GM-CSF and then pulsed overnight with autologous tumor lysate. Between about 2002 and 2012, the patients were given dendritic cell vaccination pulsed with autologous tumor lysate. In glioblastoma patients vaccinated with dendritic cells, deep sequencing of TCR beta CDR3 regions served to measure tumor-infiltrating lymphocyte content and to compare repertoires between tumor and blood. TCR sequencing metrics, including TIL content and tumor-blood repertoire overlap, were correlated with survival after dendritic cell vaccination. Overall study outcomes, separate from this receptor: After dendritic cell vaccination, a higher estimated pretreatment TIL content predicted longer time to progression and overall survival. The three-group TCR overlap response model was characterized as speculative, and prospective validation of the model was stated to be required. No direct relationship between TCR clonality and survival was found, suggesting a diverse polyclonal response may matter. The cohort was small and heterogeneous, few patients had complete blood and tumor sets, and even fewer had initial-recurrent tumor pairs.

The time point label on this specimen signifies: after dendritic cell vaccination, including at tumor progression/relapse. Patients were selected for having adequate residual fresh-frozen tumor tissue and more than two years of available survival data. An isocitrate dehydrogenase mutation was not carried by any of the glioblastoma patients, although molecular status was otherwise variable. PBMC were collected before vaccination, two weeks after the third vaccination, and at tumor progression when it occurred. Genomic DNA was extracted with the Qiagen DNeasy Blood extraction Kit. On this clone itself: This clone's antigen is unknown. There are no base qualities to consult, and no much larger clone falls within one base.

Cut back by 6 bases and 4 bases, the V and J ends lie 16 bases apart. For CDR1 and CDR2, the germline V gene lists MNHEY and SVGAGI. The CDR3 spans 15 residues, from the cysteine through the phenylalanine. Just the 45-base CDR3 DNA is kept, in frame starting at base 1. Using the immunoSEQ assay, TCRB CDR3 regions were amplified from approximately 2 micrograms of genomic DNA, or from all available DNA when less than that was on hand. The multiplex PCR employed 60 forward primers targeting TCR V beta segments and 13 reverse primers targeting J beta segments. To estimate the number of reads per starting template, synthetic control templates were added to each sample at limiting dilution. Reads of 87 bp were generated by sequencing on the Illumina HiSeq System. In the authors' own workflow: PCR and sequencing errors were removed by a nearest neighbor algorithm that merged closely related sequences. TCR overlap was defined as the percentage of unique tumor TCR beta sequences that were also present in the same patient's peripheral blood. TCRdb provides this immuneACCESS table in a form limited to in-frame rearrangements. Some clones are lacking; in checked studies, under half of them reflect an unresolved V gene, and why the rest are absent is not known. V and J calls and clone size come straight from that table; D and trimming were deduced from the DNA. The sample table contains under 130,000 clones; only one count was recorded for roughly 89% of them. The top ten clonotypes cover approximately 3% of the sample.

The chain is encoded by TRBV6-5 joined to TRBJ2-1; no D segment can be confidently identified. The sequences come from blood, collected after dendritic cell vaccination. The TCR was taken from a human donor with glioblastoma. The DNA reads as follows: TGTGCCAGCAGCCGAAACCGGGTCCCGTACAATGAGCAGTTCTTC. Translated, it reads CASSRNRVPYNEQFF.